This T cell receptor beta chain comes out of a study of cytomegalovirus exposure and HLA in healthy donors. In the study overall: An early release of data contained about 85 million unique TCRs, which came from HLA-typed donors. Study-level findings and limits: Among TCR beta chains, those listed as cytomegalovirus-associated numbered over 150. Most TCR sequences showed up rarely, but some public TCRs showed up in many donors.

Concerning this clone itself: Its antigen is not identified.

The CDR3 spans 16 residues. Germline V CDR1 and CDR2: MNHNY, SVGAGI (reference sequence). Trimming took 7 bases from V and 0 from J, leaving 18 bases between them. 13 Jbeta primers and 60 Vbeta primers were used for the PCR. Clones were sequenced by immunoSEQ multiplex PCR, and TCRdb holds only the in-frame ones, with some missing. The table includes hundreds of thousands of clones, around 83% detected once. This sequence joins TRBV6-6 and TRBJ1-2; a possible D gene is TRBD1 (6 bases). Sample: PBMCs. The sequence derives from a girl aged 2 to 9 in good health and CMV-seronegative. The CDR3 here is CASTNNRALANYGYTF. In nucleotides, the CDR3 is TGTGCCAGCACAAACAACAGGGCCCTAGCTAACTATGGCTACACCTTC.